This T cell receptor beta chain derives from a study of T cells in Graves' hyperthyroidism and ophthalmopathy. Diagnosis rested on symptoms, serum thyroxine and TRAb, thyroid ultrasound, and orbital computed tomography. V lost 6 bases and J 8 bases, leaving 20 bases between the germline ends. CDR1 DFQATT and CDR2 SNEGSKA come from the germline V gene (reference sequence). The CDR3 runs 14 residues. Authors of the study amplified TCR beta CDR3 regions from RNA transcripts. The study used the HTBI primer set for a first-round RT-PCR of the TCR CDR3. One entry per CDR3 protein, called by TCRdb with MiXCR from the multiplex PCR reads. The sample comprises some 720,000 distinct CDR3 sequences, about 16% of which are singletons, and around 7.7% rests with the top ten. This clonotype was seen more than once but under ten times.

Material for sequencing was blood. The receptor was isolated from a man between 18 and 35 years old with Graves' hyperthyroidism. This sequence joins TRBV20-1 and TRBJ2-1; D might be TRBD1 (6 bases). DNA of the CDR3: TGCAGTGCAACCTCCCCGACAGGTAGCGATGAGCAGTTCTTC. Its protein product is CSATSPTGSDEQFF.